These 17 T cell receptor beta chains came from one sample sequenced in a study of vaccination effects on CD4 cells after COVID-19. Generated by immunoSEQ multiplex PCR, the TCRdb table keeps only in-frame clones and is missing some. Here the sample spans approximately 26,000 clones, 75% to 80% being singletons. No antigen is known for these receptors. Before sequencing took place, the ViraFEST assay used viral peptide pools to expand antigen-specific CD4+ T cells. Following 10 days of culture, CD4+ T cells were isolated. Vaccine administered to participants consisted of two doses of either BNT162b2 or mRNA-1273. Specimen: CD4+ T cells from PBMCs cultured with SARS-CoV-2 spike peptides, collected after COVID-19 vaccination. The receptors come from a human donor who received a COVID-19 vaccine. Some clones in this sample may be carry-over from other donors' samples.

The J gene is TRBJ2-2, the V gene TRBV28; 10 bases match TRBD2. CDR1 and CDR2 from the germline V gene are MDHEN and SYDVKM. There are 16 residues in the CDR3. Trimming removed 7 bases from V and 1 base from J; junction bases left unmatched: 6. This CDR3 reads CASNEAGGQNTGELFF. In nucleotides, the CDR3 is TGTGCCAGCAATGAAGCGGGGGGGCAGAACACCGGGGAGCTGTTTTTT.

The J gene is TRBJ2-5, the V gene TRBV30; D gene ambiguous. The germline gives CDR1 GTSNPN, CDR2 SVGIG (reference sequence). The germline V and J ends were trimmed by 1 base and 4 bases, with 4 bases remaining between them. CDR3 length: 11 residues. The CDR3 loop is CAWSGRETQYF. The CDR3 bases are TGTGCCTGGAGTGGGCGAGAGACCCAGTACTTC.

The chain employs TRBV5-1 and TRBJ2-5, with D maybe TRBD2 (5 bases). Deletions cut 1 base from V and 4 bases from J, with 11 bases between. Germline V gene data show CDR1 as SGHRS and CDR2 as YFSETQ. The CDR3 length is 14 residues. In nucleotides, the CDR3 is TGCGCCAGCAGCTTGACGGCGGGTGTAGAGACCCAGTACTTC. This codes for CASSLTAGVETQYF.

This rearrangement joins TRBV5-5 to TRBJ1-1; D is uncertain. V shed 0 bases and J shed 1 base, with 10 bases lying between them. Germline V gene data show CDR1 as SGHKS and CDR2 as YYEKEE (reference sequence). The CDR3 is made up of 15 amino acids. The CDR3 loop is CASSLEATRNTEAFF. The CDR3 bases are TGTGCCAGCAGCTTGGAGGCTACAAGGAACACTGAAGCTTTCTTT.

CDR3 in amino acids: CASARDRGETQYF. The CDR3 coding sequence is TGTGCCAGCGCCCGGGACAGGGGTGAGACCCAGTACTTC. This chain links TRBV6-4 with TRBJ2-5, with 10 bases identical to TRBD1. V shed 8 bases and J 5 bases; nucleotides not matched to a gene: 5. Germline CDR1 MRHNA, CDR2 SNTAGT. This CDR3 has 13 residues.

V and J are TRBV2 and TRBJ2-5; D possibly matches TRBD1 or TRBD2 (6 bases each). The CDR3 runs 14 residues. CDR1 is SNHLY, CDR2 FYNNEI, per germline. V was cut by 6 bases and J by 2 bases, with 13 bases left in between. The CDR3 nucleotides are TGTGCCAGCAGGGAGGGGGATGTACAAGAGACCCAGTACTTC. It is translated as CASREGDVQETQYF.

The CDR3 spells CASSSPRGLDNEQFF. The CDR3 DNA sequence: TGTGCCAGCAGCTCCCCCAGGGGGCTGGACAATGAGCAGTTCTTC. The chain couples TRBV7-2 to TRBJ2-1, with 8 positions matching TRBD1. Germline values: CDR1 SGHTA, CDR2 FQGNSA. The V gene end was trimmed by 4 bases and the J gene end by 5 bases; junction bases not matched to a gene: 7. This CDR3 region has 15 residues.

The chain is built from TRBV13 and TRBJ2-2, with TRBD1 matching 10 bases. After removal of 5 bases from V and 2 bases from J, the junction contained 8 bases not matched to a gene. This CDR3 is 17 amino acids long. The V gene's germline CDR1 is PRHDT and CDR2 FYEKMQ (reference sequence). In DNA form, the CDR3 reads TGTGCCAGCAGCGCTAGCGACAGGGGGCGAAACACCGGGGAGCTGTTTTTT. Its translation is CASSASDRGRNTGELFF.

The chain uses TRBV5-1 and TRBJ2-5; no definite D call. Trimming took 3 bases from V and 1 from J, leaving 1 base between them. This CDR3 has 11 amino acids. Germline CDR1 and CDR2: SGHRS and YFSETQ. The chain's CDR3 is CASSSQETQYF. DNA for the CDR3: TGCGCCAGCAGCTCCCAAGAGACCCAGTACTTC.

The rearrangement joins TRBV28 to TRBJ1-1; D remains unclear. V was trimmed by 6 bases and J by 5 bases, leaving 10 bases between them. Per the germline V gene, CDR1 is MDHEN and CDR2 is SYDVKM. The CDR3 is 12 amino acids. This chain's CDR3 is CASSLRGTEAFF. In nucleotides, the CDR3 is TGTGCCAGCAGCCTAAGAGGGACTGAAGCTTTCTTT.

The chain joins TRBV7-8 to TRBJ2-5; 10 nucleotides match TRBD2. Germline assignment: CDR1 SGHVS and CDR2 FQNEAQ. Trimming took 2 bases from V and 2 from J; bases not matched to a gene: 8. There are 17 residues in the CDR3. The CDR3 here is CASSLNLGSGGQETQYF. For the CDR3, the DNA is TGTGCCAGCAGCTTAAATCTTGGTAGCGGGGGGCAAGAGACCCAGTACTTC. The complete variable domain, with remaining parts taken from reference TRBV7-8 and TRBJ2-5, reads GAGVSQSPRYKVAKRGQDVALRCDPISGHVSLFWYQQALGQGPEFLTYFQNEAQLDKSGLPSDRFFAERPEGSVSTLKIQRTQQEDSAVYLCASSLNLGSGGQETQYFGPGTRLLVL.

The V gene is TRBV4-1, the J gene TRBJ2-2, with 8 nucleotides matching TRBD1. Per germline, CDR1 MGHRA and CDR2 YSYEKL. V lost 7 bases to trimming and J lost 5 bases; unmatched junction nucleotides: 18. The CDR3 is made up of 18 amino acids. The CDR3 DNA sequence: TGCGCCAGCACCCCTTCTGGAAAACAGGGGGTGATGACCGGGGAGCTGTTTTTT. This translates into CASTPSGKQGVMTGELFF.

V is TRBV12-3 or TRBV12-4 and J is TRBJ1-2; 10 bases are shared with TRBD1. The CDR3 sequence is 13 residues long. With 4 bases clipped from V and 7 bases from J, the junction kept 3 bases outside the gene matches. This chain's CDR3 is CASSYRTGGGYTF. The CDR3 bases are TGTGCCAGCAGTTATCGGACAGGGGGTGGCTACACCTTC.

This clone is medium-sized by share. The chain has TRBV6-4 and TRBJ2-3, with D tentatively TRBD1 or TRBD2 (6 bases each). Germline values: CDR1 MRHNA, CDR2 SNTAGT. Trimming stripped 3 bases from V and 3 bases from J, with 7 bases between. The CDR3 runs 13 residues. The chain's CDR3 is CASSEGGTDTQYF. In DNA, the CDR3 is TGTGCCAGCAGTGAAGGGGGGACAGATACGCAGTATTTT.

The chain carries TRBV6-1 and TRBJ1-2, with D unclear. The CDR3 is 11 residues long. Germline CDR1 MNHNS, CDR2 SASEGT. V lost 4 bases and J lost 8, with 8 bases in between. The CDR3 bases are TGTGCCAGCAGTGGTCTGGGAGGCTACACCTTC. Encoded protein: CASSGLGGYTF.

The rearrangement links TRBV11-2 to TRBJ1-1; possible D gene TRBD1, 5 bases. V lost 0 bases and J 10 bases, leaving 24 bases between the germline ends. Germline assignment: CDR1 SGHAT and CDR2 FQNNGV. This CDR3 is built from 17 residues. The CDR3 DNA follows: TGTGCCAGCAGCTTAGATCCATCCGGGGCAGCCCGATTCGGAGCTTTCTTT. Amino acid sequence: CASSLDPSGAARFGAFF.

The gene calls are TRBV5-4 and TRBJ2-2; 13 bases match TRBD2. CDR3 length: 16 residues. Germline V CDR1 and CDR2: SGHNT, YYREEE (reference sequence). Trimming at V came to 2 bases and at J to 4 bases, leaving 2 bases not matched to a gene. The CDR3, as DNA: TGTGCCAGCAGCTTACTAGCGGGGGGGAGCACCGGGGAGCTGTTTTTT. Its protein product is CASSLLAGGSTGELFF.